Each of the 17 T cell receptor beta chains below was sequenced from the same sample in a study of T-cell memory formation after mild COVID-19. TCRdb re-called the 5' RACE reads with MiXCR, one entry per CDR3 protein. The top ten hold 13% to 15% of the sample, which has more than 25,000 distinct CDR3 sequences, less than 7.5% seen once. The sample was PBMCs or a T cell subset sorted from them (not recorded which). All receptors derive from an adult woman who had mild COVID-19 (a few samples of this study predate the infection). Cell type and time point are not known.

The sample holds many counts of this clonotype. The CDR3 sequence: CASKRAATGELFF. The CDR3 DNA reads as TGTGCCAGCAAACGTGCCGCCACCGGGGAGCTGTTTTTT. The chain carries TRBV11-2 and TRBJ2-2, with no clear D. V dropped 7 bases and J dropped 4 bases, with 10 bases sitting between them. Germline CDR1 is SGHAT and CDR2 is FQNNGV. The CDR3 length is 13 residues.

This clonotype showed up many times. The chain employs TRBV20-1 and TRBJ2-2; 7 nucleotides line up with TRBD1. Losses at the gene ends were 0 bases for V and 5 bases for J; bases not matched to a gene: 6. CDR1 and CDR2 (germline): DFQATT, SNEGSKA (reference sequence). This CDR3 spans 15 amino acids. CDR3 protein: CSARDPGTETGELFF. The CDR3 nucleotides are TGCAGTGCTAGAGACCCCGGGACAGAGACCGGGGAGCTGTTTTTT.

This clonotype has just a few counts. The chain carries TRBV20-1 and TRBJ1-3; D remains unclear. This CDR3 region has 13 residues. The germline V and J ends were trimmed by 0 bases and 2 bases, with 5 bases remaining between them. Germline lookup yields CDR1 DFQATT and CDR2 SNEGSKA (reference sequence). DNA for the CDR3: TGCAGTGCTAGAGAGGGTCCTGGAAACACCATATATTTT. As protein: CSAREGPGNTIYF.

Remarks on this clonotype: This could be a read error, since a much larger clone is one nucleotide away. The V gene is TRBV5-1, the J gene TRBJ2-3; 9 nucleotides align to TRBD2. The CDR3 covers 16 residues. The ends lost 0 bases at V and 2 bases at J; junction bases unmatched: 4. Germline CDR1 is SGHRS and CDR2 is YFSETQ. This CDR3 is CASSLVSGGNTDTQYF. The CDR3 DNA reads TGCGCCAGCAGCTTGGTTAGCGGGGGAAACACAGATACGCAGTATTTT.

There are many counts of this clonotype. The chain links TRBV5-4 to TRBJ2-5; 8 bases match TRBD1. V shed 3 bases and J 5 bases; nucleotides not matched to a gene: 9. The V gene's germline CDR1 is SGHNT and CDR2 YYREEE (reference sequence). The CDR3 totals 15 residues. For the CDR3, the DNA is TGTGCCAGCAGCTCCGGGACAGGCGTGGGGGAGACCCAGTACTTC. The encoded protein is CASSSGTGVGETQYF.

This clonotype came up many times. The V call is TRBV5-1, the J call TRBJ2-7; TRBD1 agrees at 7 bases. Germline V lookup: CDR1 SGHRS, CDR2 YFSETQ. This CDR3 spans 12 amino acids. V lost 8 bases and J lost 2; bases outside the gene matches: 4. The CDR3, as DNA: TGCGCCAGTAGACAGGGACCCTACGAGCAGTACTTC. It specifies CASRQGPYEQYF.

This clonotype was counted at least ten times. This sequence joins TRBV19 and TRBJ2-7; possibly TRBD1 or TRBD2 for D (5 bases each). The germline V gene has CDR1 LNHDA and CDR2 SQIVND (reference sequence). V gave up 3 bases and J gave up 5 bases, with 11 bases separating them. The CDR3 spans 13 residues. CDR3 sequence reads: CASSILLGDEQYF. The CDR3 region has the DNA TGTGCCAGTAGTATTCTTTTGGGGGACGAGCAGTACTTC.

This clonotype was observed at least ten times. The V gene is TRBV29-1, the J gene TRBJ2-1; weak D call: TRBD1 (6 bases). Looked up from germline, CDR1 is SQVTM and CDR2 is ANQGSEA. CDR3 length equals 14 residues. Trimming took off 8 bases at V and 5 bases at J, with 19 bases between the two ends. As DNA, the CDR3 is TGCAGCACCTACCCTGGACAGAGAAACAATGAGCAGTTCTTC. Translation gives CSTYPGQRNNEQFF.

This clonotype was counted at least ten times. The V and J genes are TRBV2 and TRBJ2-5, with 7 bases lining up with TRBD1. The V and J ends lost 6 bases and 5 bases, in that order; junction bases with no gene match: 9. Per the germline V gene, CDR1 is SNHLY and CDR2 is FYNNEI. This CDR3 has 14 amino acids. The CDR3, as DNA: TGTGCCAGCAGAGAACTGACAGGGCTCGAGACCCAGTACTTC. Encoded protein: CASRELTGLETQYF.

This clonotype came up a few times. The chain couples TRBV9 to TRBJ2-6; D uncertain. V was pared by 0 bases and J by 0 bases, with 4 bases between. The germline V gene has CDR1 SGDLS and CDR2 YYNGEE. The length of the CDR3 is 15 residues. CDR3 coding DNA: TGTGCCAGCAGCGTAGACAGCTCTGGGGCCAACGTCCTGACTTTC. Protein product: CASSVDSSGANVLTF.

There are many counts of this clonotype. V and J are TRBV24-1 and TRBJ2-1, with 11 nucleotides matching TRBD2. Germline values: CDR1 KGHDR, CDR2 SFDVKD. Trimming removed 6 bases from V and 4 bases from J; junction bases left unmatched: 4. The CDR3 is 15 residues long. The CDR3: CATSLGTSGYNEQFF. CDR3 sequence (DNA): TGTGCCACCAGTCTGGGGACTAGCGGATACAATGAGCAGTTCTTC.

Many counts were recorded for this clonotype. The chain is built from TRBV2 and TRBJ1-1; no clear D. Trimming took 3 bases from V and 1 from J, leaving 9 bases between them. This CDR3 spans 14 amino acids. CDR1 and CDR2 from the germline V gene are SNHLY and FYNNEI. Here the CDR3 reads CASSDGWKNTEAFF. The CDR3 DNA reads as TGTGCCAGCAGTGACGGGTGGAAGAACACTGAAGCTTTCTTT.

There are many counts of this clonotype. The rearrangement uses TRBV6-5 and TRBJ2-3; 16 bases map to TRBD2. This CDR3 is 18 amino acids long. V dropped 5 bases and J dropped 1; count of bases not matched to a gene: 6. Germline-derived CDR1 and CDR2 are MNHEY and SVGAGI. This chain's CDR3 is CASSPGLAGGKGTDTQYF. The DNA for the CDR3 is TGTGCCAGCAGTCCGGGACTAGCGGGGGGGAAGGGCACAGATACGCAGTATTTT.

V gene TRBV11-3 combines with J gene TRBJ1-1; D unclear. CDR3 length: 12 amino acids. V lost 3 bases, J lost 10 bases, and 12 bases lay in between. The germline gives CDR1 SGHNT, CDR2 YENEEA. The CDR3 protein is CASSFERRAAFF. The CDR3 nucleotides read TGTGCCAGCAGCTTCGAGCGACGGGCAGCTTTCTTT.

This clonotype was detected many times. This chain uses TRBV7-2 with TRBJ2-4, with no clear D. The CDR3 covers 16 residues. CDR1 is SGHTA and CDR2 is FQGNSA in the germline V gene. V lost 2 bases and J lost 0, with 11 bases in between. The CDR3 DNA sequence: TGTGCCAGCAGCTTACCTGGAGTAGTAGCCAAAAACATTCAGTACTTC. Protein sequence: CASSLPGVVAKNIQYF.

This clonotype showed up many times. V and J are TRBV7-2 and TRBJ2-6; perhaps TRBD2 as D (6 bases). Trimming took off 4 bases at V and 0 bases at J, with 7 bases between the two ends. This CDR3 spans 15 amino acids. The germline gives CDR1 SGHTA, CDR2 FQGNSA. As DNA, the CDR3 is TGTGCCAGCAGCTCCGGGGGCTCTGGGGCCAACGTCCTGACTTTC. Amino acids: CASSSGGSGANVLTF.

In its sample, this clonotype was seen many times. The V gene is TRBV5-5, the J gene TRBJ2-7; D not certain. The CDR3 has 13 residues. CDR1 SGHKS and CDR2 YYEKEE come from the germline V gene (reference sequence). V was cut by 0 bases and J by 3 bases, with 7 bases left in between. The CDR3 bases are TGTGCCAGCAGCTTGGCGAGCTTCTACGAGCAGTACTTC. Encoded protein: CASSLASFYEQYF.